The 15 T cell receptor beta chains listed next were all sequenced from one sample in a study of vaccination and CD4 T cells after COVID-19 (dated by TCRdb to between 2021 and 2024). The treatment or condition label, as the study defines it: approximately nine-day PBMC culture with coronavirus spike peptide pools or control peptides (ViraFEST assay). The protocol used for the library was PCR. These reads were obtained on an Illumina iSeq 100. DNA from cultured CD4+ T cells was subjected to TCR sequencing with the Oncomine TCR Beta short-read assay at the Johns Hopkins FTIC core. In TCRdb, the public reads were trimmed at Q25 with fastp and aligned with MiXCR, with productive beta chains retained. Rows are unified per CDR3 protein, each entry keeping the most common DNA and genes. The sample has around 26,000 distinct CDR3 sequences on record, roughly 50% of them singletons. The ten largest account for approximately 28% of the sample.

No antigen has been identified for these receptors. Material: CD4+ T cells from blood, cultured in vitro, obtained before SARS-CoV-2 vaccination. The origin of the receptors is a human donor who received a COVID-19 vaccine.

This sequence joins TRBV12-3 or TRBV12-4 and TRBJ2-2, with 9 bases aligning to TRBD2. This CDR3 comprises 15 residues. The trim removed 7 bases at V and 4 bases at J, leaving 7 bases unmatched. The CDR3 sequence: CASTLAGPSTGELFF. DNA for the CDR3: TGTGCCAGCACCCTAGCGGGGCCGAGCACCGGGGAGCTGTTTTTT.

The rearrangement uses TRBV7-6 and TRBJ1-5; D may be TRBD1 (5 bases). Trimming pared 2 bases from V and 7 bases from J, leaving 9 bases between. This CDR3 comprises 13 residues. CDR1 and CDR2 (germline): SGHVS, FNYEAQ. The CDR3 here is CASSLQGSQPQHF. The CDR3 region has the DNA TGTGCCAGCAGCTTACAGGGTTCCCAGCCCCAGCATTTT.

The chain carries TRBV2 and TRBJ2-7, with D tentatively TRBD2 (6 bases). Germline CDR1 and CDR2: SNHLY and FYNNEI. There are 15 residues in the CDR3. Trimming shortened V by 2 bases and J by 4 bases, and 15 bases separated the two germline ends. The CDR3 is CASSERSQAGYEQYF. The DNA of the CDR3 is TGTGCCAGCAGTGAAAGGAGTCAGGCGGGGTACGAGCAGTACTTC.

As for this clonotype: One end of the junction varies from germline; a read error may be responsible. V usage is TRBV5-1 and J usage is TRBJ2-2; 8 bases fit TRBD1. Looked up from germline, CDR1 is SGHRS and CDR2 is YFSETQ. The CDR3 has 15 amino acids. CDR3 amino acids: CASSSGTGNTGELFF. CDR3 DNA: TGCGCTAGCAGCTCCGGGACAGGGAACACCGGGGAGCTGTTTTTT.

This clonotype has only a few counts. The chain combines TRBV21-1 with TRBJ2-7; the D call in the table, TRBD1, was not verified against the DNA. TRBV21-1 is a pseudogene. The CDR3 length is 15 residues. For the CDR3, the DNA is TGTGCCAGCAGCGCCCGTCCTTCCCTGAGGAACGAGCAGTACTTC. It codes for CASSARPSLRNEQYF.

V and J are TRBV12-3 or TRBV12-4 and TRBJ1-1, with TRBD1 identical over 8 bases. This CDR3 spans 14 amino acids. Losses at the gene ends were 1 base for V and 4 bases for J; bases not matched to a gene: 2. The CDR3 sequence: CASSLGQGATEAFF. The CDR3 coding sequence is TGTGCCAGCAGTTTAGGCCAGGGGGCCACTGAAGCTTTCTTT.

The chain recombines TRBV5-6 with TRBJ2-3, with D possibly being TRBD2 (5 bases). This CDR3 has 15 amino acids. Germline-derived CDR1 and CDR2 are SGHDT and YYEEEE. Trimming removed 2 bases at V and 0 bases at J, with 10 bases between. This chain's CDR3 is CASSFRETSTDTQYF. The CDR3 DNA sequence: TGTGCCAGCAGCTTTCGGGAAACTAGCACAGATACGCAGTATTTT.

This clonotype was counted between two and nine times. The genes are TRBV27 and TRBJ1-2; no reliable D call. The germline V gene encodes CDR1 MNHEY and CDR2 SMNVEV (reference sequence). V shed 2 bases and J shed 8 bases, with 15 bases lying between them. The CDR3 length is 14 residues. As DNA, the CDR3 is TGTGCCAGCAGTTTAAAAGCGACCGGAGGGGGCTACACCTTC. It codes for CASSLKATGGGYTF.

A few counts support this clonotype. V gene TRBV24-1 combines with J gene TRBJ2-2, with TRBD2 as a possible D gene (5 bases). Germline V CDR1 and CDR2: KGHDR, SFDVKD. Trimming cost V 6 bases and J 7 bases, with 8 bases left between them. The CDR3 consists of 12 residues. CDR3 amino acids: CATSSGIGELFF. DNA of the CDR3: TGTGCCACCAGTTCCGGGATCGGGGAGCTGTTTTTT.

This clonotype occurred a few times. The chain joins TRBV10-3 to TRBJ1-6; no reliable D call. Between the trimmed V and J ends, which lost 5 bases and 5 bases, there was a span of 19 bases. The germline V gene encodes CDR1 ENHRY and CDR2 SYGVKD. This CDR3 contains 17 residues. The CDR3 sequence: CAISPYQGRQNNSPLHF. The CDR3 region has the DNA TGTGCCATCAGTCCCTATCAAGGCAGGCAAAATAATTCACCCCTCCACTTT.

This clonotype turned up a few times. J is TRBJ1-2 and V is TRBV6-1; 9 bases match TRBD1. J gave up 2 bases and V 7 bases, and 5 bases lay outside the gene matches. The germline CDR1 and CDR2 sequences are MNHNS and SASEGT. The CDR3 has 14 residues. The CDR3 sequence is CASTLTGGNYGYTF. The CDR3 region has the DNA TGTGCCAGCACCTTGACAGGGGGAAACTATGGCTACACCTTC.

The J gene is TRBJ1-1, the V gene TRBV7-2; 11 nucleotides line up with TRBD1. Germline lookup yields CDR1 SGHTA and CDR2 FQGNSA. This CDR3 spans 15 amino acids. J was trimmed by 11 bases and V by 5 bases; bases with no gene match: 13. The CDR3 region has the DNA TGTGCCAGCAGCCGAGGATCGTTGGACAGGGGGCAGGCTTTCTTT. Its translation is CASSRGSLDRGQAFF. Complete variable domain (other parts from reference TRBV7-2 and TRBJ1-1): GAGVSQSPSNKVTEKGKDVELRCDPISGHTALYWYRQSLGQGLEFLIYFQGNSAPDKSGLPSDRFSAERTGGSVSTLTIQRTQQEDSAVYLCASSRGSLDRGQAFFGQGTRLTVV.

The chain employs TRBV6-5 and TRBJ2-2; TRBD2 matches at 12 bases. The trim removed 0 bases at V and 0 bases at J, leaving 2 bases unmatched. Germline V lookup: CDR1 MNHEY, CDR2 SVGAGI. This CDR3 is built from 18 residues. The CDR3 loop reads CASSYSLAGGPNTGELFF. CDR3 coding DNA: TGTGCCAGCAGTTACTCCCTAGCGGGGGGGCCGAACACCGGGGAGCTGTTTTTT.

The chain combines TRBV24-1 with TRBJ2-3; 9 bases are a match to TRBD1. The V gene end was trimmed by 9 bases and the J gene end by 1 base; junction bases not matched to a gene: 13. CDR1 and CDR2 (germline): KGHDR, SFDVKD. The CDR3 length is 17 residues. CDR3 residues: CATAVGTGPIRTDTQYF. The CDR3 DNA reads as TGTGCCACCGCAGTTGGGACAGGGCCCATTCGCACAGATACGCAGTATTTT.

The chain carries TRBV7-8 and TRBJ2-4; 10 nucleotides align to TRBD1. Germline values: CDR1 SGHVS, CDR2 FQNEAQ. The V and J ends lost 5 bases and 6 bases, in that order; junction bases with no gene match: 16. CDR3 size: 18 residues. Here the CDR3 DNA reads TGTGCCAGCAGCCTTAGGGACAGGGGAGGGGTGTGGGGAAACATTCAGTACTTC. Protein product: CASSLRDRGGVWGNIQYF.